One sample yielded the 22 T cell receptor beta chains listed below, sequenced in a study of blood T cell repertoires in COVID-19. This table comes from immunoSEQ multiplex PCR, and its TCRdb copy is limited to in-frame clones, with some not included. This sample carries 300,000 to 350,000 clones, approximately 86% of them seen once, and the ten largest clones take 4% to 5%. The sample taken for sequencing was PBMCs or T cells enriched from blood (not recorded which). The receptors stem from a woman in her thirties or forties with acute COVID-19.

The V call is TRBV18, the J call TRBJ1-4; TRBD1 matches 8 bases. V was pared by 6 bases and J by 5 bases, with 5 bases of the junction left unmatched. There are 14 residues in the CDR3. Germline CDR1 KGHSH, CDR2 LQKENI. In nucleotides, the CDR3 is TGTGCCAGCTCTGGGGACAGGAACAATGAAAAACTGTTTTTT. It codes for CASSGDRNNEKLFF.

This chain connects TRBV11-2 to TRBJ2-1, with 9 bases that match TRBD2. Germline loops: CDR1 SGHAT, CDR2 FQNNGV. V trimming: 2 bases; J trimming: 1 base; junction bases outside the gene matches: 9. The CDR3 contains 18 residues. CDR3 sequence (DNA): TGTGCCAGCAGCTTATTGCCTAGCGGGATTTCTTCCTACAATGAGCAGTTCTTC. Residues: CASSLLPSGISSYNEQFF.

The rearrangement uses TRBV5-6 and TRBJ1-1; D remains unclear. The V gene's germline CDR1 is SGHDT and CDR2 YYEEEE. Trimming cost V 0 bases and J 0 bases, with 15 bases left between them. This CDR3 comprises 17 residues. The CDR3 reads CASSLGWQANMNTEAFF. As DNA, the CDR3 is TGTGCCAGCAGCTTGGGGTGGCAGGCTAACATGAACACTGAAGCTTTCTTT.

As DNA, the CDR3 is TGTGCCAGCAGCTTCGGTGGACTAGCCGCAGATACGCAGTATTTT. Protein sequence: CASSFGGLAADTQYF. The chain couples TRBV7-2 to TRBJ2-3; 8 bases match TRBD2. Germline loops: CDR1 SGHTA, CDR2 FQGNSA. The J segment lost 4 bases and the V segment lost 3 bases, leaving 6 bases of the junction unmatched. The CDR3 loop spans 15 amino acids.

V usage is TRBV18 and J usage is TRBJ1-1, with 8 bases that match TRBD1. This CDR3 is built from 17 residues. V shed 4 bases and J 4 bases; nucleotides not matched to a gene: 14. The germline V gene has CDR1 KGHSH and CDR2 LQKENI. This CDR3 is CASSRNLLTGESTEAFF. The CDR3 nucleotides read TGTGCCAGCTCACGAAACCTATTGACAGGGGAGAGCACTGAAGCTTTCTTT.

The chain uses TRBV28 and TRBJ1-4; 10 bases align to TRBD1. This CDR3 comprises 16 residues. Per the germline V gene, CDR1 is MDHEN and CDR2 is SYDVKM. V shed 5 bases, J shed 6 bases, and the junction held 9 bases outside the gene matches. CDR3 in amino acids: CASSPRTGGDDEKLFF. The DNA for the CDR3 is TGTGCCAGCAGTCCCCGGACAGGGGGGGATGATGAAAAACTGTTTTTT.

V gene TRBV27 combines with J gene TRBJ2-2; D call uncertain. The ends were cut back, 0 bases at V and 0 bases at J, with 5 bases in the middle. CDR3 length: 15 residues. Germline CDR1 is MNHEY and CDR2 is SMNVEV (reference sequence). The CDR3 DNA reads TGTGCCAGCAGTTTATCTTGGCCGAACACCGGGGAGCTGTTTTTT. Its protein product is CASSLSWPNTGELFF.

CDR3 loop: CASSLGRVMNTEAFF. DNA of the CDR3: TGTGCCAGCAGCTTAGGGCGGGTAATGAACACTGAAGCTTTCTTT. This chain joins TRBV11-2 and TRBJ1-1; unclear D gene. The germline V and J ends were trimmed by 1 base and 0 bases, with 9 bases remaining between them. Germline V lookup: CDR1 SGHAT, CDR2 FQNNGV. CDR3 length: 15 residues.

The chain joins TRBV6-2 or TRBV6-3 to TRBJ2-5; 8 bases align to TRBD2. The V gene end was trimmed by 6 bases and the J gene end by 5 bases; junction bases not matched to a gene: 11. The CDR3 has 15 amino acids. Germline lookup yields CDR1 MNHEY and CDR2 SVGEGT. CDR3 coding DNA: TGTGCCAGCAGCACCGGGACTAGAGTCCAGGAGACCCAGTACTTC. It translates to CASSTGTRVQETQYF.

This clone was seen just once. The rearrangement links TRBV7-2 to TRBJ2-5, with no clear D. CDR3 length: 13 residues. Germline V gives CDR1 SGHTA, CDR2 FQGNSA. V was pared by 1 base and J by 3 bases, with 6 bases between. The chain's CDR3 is CASSLGEKETQYF. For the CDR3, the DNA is TGTGCCAGCAGCTTAGGCGAGAAAGAGACCCAGTACTTC.

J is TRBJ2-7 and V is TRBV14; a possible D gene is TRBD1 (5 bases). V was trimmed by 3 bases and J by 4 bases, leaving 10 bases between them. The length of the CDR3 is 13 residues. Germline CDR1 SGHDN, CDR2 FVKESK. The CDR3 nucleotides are TGTGCCAGCAGCCAGACGACAGATTACGAGCAGTACTTC. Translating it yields CASSQTTDYEQYF.

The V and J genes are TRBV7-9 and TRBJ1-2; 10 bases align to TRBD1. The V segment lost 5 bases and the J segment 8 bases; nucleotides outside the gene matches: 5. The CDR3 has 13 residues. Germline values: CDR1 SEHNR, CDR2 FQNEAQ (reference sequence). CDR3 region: CASSLGQGRGYTF. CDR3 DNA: TGTGCCAGCAGCCTGGGACAGGGGAGAGGCTACACCTTC.

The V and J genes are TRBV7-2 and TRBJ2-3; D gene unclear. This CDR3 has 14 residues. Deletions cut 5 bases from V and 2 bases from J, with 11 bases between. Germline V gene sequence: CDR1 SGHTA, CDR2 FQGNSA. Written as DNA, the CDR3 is TGTGCCAGCAGCCCGCTAGGTATCACAGATACGCAGTATTTT. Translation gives CASSPLGITDTQYF.

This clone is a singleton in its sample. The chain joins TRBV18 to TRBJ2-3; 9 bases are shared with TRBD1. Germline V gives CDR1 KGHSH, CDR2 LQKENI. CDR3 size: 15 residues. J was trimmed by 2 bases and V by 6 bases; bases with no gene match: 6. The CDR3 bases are TGTGCCAGCTCTTGGACAGGGGACAACACAGATACGCAGTATTTT. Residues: CASSWTGDNTDTQYF.

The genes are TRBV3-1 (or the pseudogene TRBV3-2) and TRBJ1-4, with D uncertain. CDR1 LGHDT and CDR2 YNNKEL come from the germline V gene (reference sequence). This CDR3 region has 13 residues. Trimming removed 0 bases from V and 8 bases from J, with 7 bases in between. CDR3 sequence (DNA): TGTGCCAGCAGCCAAGATGTGGGCGAAAAACTGTTTTTT. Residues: CASSQDVGEKLFF.

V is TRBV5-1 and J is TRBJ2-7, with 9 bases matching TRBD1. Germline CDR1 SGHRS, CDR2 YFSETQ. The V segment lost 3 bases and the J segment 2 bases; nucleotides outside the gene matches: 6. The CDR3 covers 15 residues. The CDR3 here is CASSWGTGRTYEQYF. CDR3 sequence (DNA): TGCGCCAGCAGCTGGGGGACAGGGAGGACCTACGAGCAGTACTTC. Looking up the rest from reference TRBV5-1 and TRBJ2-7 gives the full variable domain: KAGVTQTPRYLIKTRGQQVTLSCSPISGHRSVSWYQQTPGQGLQFLFEYFSETQRNKGNFPGRFSGRQFSNSRSEMNVSTLELGDSALYLCASSWGTGRTYEQYFGPGTRLTVT.

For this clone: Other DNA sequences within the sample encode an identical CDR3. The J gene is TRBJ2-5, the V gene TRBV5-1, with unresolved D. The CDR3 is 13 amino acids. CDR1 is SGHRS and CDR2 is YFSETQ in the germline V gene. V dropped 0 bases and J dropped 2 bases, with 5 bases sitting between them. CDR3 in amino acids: CASSLGQQETQYF. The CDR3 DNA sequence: TGCGCCAGCAGCTTGGGGCAGCAAGAGACCCAGTACTTC.

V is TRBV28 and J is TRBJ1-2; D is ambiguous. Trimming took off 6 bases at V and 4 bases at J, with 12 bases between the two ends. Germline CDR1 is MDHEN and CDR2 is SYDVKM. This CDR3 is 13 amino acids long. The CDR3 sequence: CASSLTQAYGYTF. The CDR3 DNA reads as TGTGCCAGCAGCCTAACTCAGGCCTATGGCTACACCTTC.

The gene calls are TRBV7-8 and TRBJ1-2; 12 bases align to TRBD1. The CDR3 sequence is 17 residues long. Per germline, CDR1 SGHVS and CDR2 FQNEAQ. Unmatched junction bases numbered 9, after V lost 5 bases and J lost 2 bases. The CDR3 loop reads CASSINAGTGGNYGYTF. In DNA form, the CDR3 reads TGTGCCAGCAGCATAAACGCCGGGACAGGGGGCAACTATGGCTACACCTTC.

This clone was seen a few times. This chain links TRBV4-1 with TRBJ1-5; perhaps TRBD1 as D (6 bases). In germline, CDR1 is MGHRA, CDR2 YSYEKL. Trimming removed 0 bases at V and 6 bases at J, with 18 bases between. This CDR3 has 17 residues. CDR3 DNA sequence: TGCGCCAGCAGCCAAGACTACGGGGGGCATCGCGGTCAGCCCCAGCATTTT. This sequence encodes CASSQDYGGHRGQPQHF.

This CDR3 reads CASSLRTGGITPEQYF. The CDR3 region has the DNA TGCGCCAGCAGCTTGAGGACAGGGGGCATCACCCCCGAGCAGTACTTC. The rearrangement joins TRBV5-1 to TRBJ2-7, with 11 positions matching TRBD1. Germline V gene sequence: CDR1 SGHRS, CDR2 YFSETQ. There are 16 residues in the CDR3. The V and J ends lost 1 base and 6 bases, in that order; junction bases with no gene match: 9.

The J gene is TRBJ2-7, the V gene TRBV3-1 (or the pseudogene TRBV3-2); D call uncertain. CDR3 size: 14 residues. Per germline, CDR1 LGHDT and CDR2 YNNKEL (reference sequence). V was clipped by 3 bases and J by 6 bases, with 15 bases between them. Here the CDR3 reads CASSHATPGTEQYF. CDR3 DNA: TGTGCCAGCAGCCACGCGACTCCGGGTACCGAGCAGTACTTC.